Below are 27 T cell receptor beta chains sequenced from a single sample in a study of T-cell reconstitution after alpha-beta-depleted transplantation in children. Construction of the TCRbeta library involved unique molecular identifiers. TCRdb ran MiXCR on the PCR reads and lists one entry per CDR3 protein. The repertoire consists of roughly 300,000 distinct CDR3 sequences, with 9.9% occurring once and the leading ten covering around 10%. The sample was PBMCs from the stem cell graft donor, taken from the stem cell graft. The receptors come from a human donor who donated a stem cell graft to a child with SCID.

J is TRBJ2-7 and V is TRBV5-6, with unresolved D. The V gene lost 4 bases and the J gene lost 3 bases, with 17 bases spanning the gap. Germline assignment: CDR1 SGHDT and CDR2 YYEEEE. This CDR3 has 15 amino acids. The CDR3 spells CASSPFNKGDYEQYF. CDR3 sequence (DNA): TGTGCCAGCAGCCCATTTAACAAAGGTGACTACGAGCAGTACTTC.

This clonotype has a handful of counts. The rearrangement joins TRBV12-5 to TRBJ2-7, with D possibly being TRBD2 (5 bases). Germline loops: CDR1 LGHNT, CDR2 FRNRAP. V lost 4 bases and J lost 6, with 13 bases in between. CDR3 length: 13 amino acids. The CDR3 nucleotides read TGTGCTAGTGGTTGGAACGGGGTAAGCGAGCAGTACTTC. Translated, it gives CASGWNGVSEQYF.

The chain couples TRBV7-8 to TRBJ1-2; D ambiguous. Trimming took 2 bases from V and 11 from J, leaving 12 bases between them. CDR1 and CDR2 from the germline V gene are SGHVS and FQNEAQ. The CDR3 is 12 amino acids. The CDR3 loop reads CASSLTLAGYTF. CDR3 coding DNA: TGTGCCAGCAGCTTAACCCTTGCTGGGTACACCTTC.

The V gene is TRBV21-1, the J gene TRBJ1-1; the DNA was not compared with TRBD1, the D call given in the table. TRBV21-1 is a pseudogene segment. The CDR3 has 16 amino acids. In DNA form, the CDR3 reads TGTGCCACCGCAGGGGAAGGTTGGGTCTTGAACACTGAAGCTTTCTTT. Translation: CATAGEGWVLNTEAFF.

CDR3 nucleotides: TGTGCCAGCAGCTCGCAGCAAGAAGAGACCCAGTACTTC. Protein: CASSSQQEETQYF. The genes are TRBV5-4 and TRBJ2-5, with D unclear. With 3 bases removed from V and 3 bases from J, the gap between germline ends came to 9 bases. Germline-derived CDR1 and CDR2 are SGHNT and YYREEE (reference sequence). The CDR3 contains 13 residues.

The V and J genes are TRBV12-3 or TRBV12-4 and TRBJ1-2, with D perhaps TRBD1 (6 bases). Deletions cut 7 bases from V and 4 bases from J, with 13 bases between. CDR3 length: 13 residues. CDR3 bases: TGTGCCAGCACCTTAGGGGGGCCCTATGGCTACACCTTC. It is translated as CASTLGGPYGYTF.

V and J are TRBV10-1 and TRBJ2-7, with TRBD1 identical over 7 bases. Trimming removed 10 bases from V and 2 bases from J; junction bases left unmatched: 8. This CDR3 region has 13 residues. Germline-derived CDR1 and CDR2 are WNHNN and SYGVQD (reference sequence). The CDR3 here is CANRQGGTYEQYF. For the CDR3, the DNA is TGCGCCAACAGACAGGGCGGAACCTACGAGCAGTACTTC.

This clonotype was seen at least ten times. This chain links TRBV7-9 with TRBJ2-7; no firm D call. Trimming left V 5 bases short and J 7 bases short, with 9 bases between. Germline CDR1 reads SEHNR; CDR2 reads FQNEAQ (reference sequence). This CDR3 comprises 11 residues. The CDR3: CASSKLDEQYF. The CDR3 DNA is TGTGCCAGCAGCAAGCTAGATGAGCAGTACTTC.

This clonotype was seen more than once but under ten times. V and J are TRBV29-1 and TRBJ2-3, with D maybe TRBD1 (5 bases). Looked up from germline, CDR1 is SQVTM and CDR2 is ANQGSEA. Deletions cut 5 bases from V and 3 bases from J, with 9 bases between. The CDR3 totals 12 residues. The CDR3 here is CSVPQGTDTQYF. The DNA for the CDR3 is TGCAGCGTTCCGCAGGGTACAGATACGCAGTATTTT.

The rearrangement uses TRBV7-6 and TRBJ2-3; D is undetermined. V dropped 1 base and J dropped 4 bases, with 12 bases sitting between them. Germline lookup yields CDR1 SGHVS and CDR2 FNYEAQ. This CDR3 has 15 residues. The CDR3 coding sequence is TGTGCCAGCAGCTTAGGGGATGTGGGCTCAGATACGCAGTATTTT. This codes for CASSLGDVGSDTQYF.

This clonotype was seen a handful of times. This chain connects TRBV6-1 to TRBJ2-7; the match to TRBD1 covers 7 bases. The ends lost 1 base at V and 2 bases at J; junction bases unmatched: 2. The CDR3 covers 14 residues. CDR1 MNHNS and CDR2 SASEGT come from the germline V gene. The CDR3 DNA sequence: TGTGCCAGCAGTGAAGAAGGGGGCCCCTACGAGCAGTACTTC. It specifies CASSEEGGPYEQYF.

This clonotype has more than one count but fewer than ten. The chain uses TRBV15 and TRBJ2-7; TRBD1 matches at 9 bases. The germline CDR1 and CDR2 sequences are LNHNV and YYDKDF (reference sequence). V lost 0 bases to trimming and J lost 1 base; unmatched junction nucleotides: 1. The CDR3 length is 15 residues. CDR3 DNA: TGTGCCACCAGCAGAGAGGGACAGGGTTCCTACGAGCAGTACTTC. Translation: CATSREGQGSYEQYF.

In DNA, the CDR3 is TGTGCCATTGGGGGGACCCTTAGGGAAAAACTGTTTTTT. Protein product: CAIGGTLREKLFF. The rearrangement joins TRBV6-6 to TRBJ1-4; a weak D match, TRBD1 (5 bases). Germline V gives CDR1 MNHNY, CDR2 SVGAGI (reference sequence). CDR3 size: 13 residues. Trimming removed 10 bases from V and 8 bases from J, with 17 bases in between.

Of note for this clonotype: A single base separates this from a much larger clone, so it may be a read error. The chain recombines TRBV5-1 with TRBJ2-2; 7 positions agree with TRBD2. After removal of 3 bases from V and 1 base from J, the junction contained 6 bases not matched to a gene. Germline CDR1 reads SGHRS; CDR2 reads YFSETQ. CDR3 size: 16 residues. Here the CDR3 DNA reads TGCGCCAGCAGCTCAACGGGACTACGGAACACCGGGGAGCTGTTTTTT. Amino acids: CASSSTGLRNTGELFF.

CDR3 in amino acids: CSALLASGANVLTF. CDR3 DNA: TGCAGTGCCCTCCTTGCCTCTGGGGCCAACGTCCTGACTTTC. The rearrangement joins TRBV20-1 to TRBJ2-6; D remains ambiguous. This CDR3 has 14 residues. The germline V and J ends were trimmed by 6 bases and 0 bases, with 9 bases remaining between them. In germline, CDR1 is DFQATT, CDR2 SNEGSKA (reference sequence).

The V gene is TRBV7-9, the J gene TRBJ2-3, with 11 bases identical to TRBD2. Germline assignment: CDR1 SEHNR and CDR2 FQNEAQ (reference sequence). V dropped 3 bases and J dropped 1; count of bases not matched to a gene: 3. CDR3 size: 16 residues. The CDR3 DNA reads TGTGCCAGCAGCTTTCCGACTAGCGGGGGCACAGATACGCAGTATTTT. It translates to CASSFPTSGGTDTQYF.

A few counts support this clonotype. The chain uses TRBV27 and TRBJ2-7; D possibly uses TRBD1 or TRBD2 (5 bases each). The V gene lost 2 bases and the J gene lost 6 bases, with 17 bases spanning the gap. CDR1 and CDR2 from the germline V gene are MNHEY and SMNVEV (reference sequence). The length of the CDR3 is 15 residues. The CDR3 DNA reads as TGTGCCAGCAGTTTAAGGGGAGACGGCGGATCCGAGCAGTACTTC. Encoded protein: CASSLRGDGGSEQYF.

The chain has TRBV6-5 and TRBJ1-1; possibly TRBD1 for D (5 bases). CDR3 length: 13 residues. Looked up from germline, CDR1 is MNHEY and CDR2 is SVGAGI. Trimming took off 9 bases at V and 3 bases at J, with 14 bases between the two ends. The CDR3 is CASSRVWDTEAFF. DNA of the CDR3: TGTGCCAGTTCCAGGGTATGGGACACTGAAGCTTTCTTT.

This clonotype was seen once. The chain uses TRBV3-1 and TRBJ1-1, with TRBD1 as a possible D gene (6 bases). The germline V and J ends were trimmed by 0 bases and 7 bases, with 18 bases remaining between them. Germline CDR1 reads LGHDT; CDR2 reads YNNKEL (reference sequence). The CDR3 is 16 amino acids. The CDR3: CASSQESTGWGDEAFF. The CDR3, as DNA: TGTGCCAGCAGCCAAGAATCGACAGGTTGGGGCGATGAAGCTTTCTTT. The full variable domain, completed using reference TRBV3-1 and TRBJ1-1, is DTAVSQTPKYLVTQMGNDKSIKCEQNLGHDTMYWYKQDSKKFLKIMFSYNNKELIINETVPNRFSPKSPDKAHLNLHINSLELGDSAVYFCASSQESTGWGDEAFFGQGTRLTVV.

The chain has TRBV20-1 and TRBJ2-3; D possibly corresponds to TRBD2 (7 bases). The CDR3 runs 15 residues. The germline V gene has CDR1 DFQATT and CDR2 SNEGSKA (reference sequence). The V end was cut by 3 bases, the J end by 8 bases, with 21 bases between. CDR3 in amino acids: CSASGRGGGAGTQYF. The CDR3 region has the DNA TGCAGTGCTAGTGGAAGAGGGGGGGGGGCTGGTACGCAGTATTTT.

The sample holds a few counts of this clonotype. CDR3 sequence: CASSVDSGATYEQYF. As DNA, the CDR3 is TGTGCCAGCAGCGTAGATTCGGGTGCGACCTACGAGCAGTACTTC. V gene TRBV9 combines with J gene TRBJ2-7; no definite D call. CDR1 and CDR2 (germline): SGDLS, YYNGEE. The CDR3 runs to 15 residues. Trimming took 0 bases from V and 2 from J, leaving 12 bases between them.

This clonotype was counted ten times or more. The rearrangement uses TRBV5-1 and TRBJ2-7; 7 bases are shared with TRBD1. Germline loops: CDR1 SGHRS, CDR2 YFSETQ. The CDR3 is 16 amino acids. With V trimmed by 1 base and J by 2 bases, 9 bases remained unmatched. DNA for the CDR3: TGCGCCAGCAGCTTGTCTGGACAGGTCCCTACCTACGAGCAGTACTTC. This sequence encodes CASSLSGQVPTYEQYF.

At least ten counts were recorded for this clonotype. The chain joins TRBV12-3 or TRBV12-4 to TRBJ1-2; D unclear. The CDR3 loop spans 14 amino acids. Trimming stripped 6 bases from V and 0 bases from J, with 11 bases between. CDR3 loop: CASSRETANYGYTF. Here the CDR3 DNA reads TGTGCCAGCAGCCGTGAGACTGCTAACTATGGCTACACCTTC.

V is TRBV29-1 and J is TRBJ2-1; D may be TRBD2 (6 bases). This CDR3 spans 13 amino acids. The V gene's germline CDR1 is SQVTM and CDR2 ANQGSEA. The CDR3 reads CSGVGGNYNEQFF. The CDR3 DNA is TGCAGTGGGGTCGGCGGGAACTACAATGAGCAGTTCTTC.

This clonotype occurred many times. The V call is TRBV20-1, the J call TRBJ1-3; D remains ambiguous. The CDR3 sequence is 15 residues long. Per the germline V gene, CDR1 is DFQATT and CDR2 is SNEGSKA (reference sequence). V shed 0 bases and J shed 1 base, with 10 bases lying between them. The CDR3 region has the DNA TGCAGTGCTAGAGATACACTGAAGTCTGGAAACACCATATATTTT. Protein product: CSARDTLKSGNTIYF.

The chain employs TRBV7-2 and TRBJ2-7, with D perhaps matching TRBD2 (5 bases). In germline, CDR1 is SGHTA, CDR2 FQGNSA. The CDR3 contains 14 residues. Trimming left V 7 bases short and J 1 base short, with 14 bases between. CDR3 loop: CASTLETGSYEQYF. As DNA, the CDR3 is TGTGCCAGCACCCTTGAGACGGGATCCTACGAGCAGTACTTC.

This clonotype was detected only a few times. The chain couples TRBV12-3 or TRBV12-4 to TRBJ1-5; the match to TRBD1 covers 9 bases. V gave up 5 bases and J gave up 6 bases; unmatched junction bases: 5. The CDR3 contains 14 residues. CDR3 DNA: TGTGCCAGCAGTCCGACAGGGGGAGGTCAGCCCCAGCATTTT. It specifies CASSPTGGGQPQHF.